Presented here are 21 T cell receptor beta chains from one specimen sequenced in a study of shared clonotypes between healthy human individuals. TCRdb's copy holds only in-frame clones and misses some; the assay was immunoSEQ multiplex PCR. The sample holds around 2,000,000 clones, about 95% seen once. CD8 cells regarded as naive lacked CD45RO, were positively chosen for CCR7, and omitted terminally differentiated effector memory CD45RA+ cells. The sequencing input was naive CD8+ T cells sorted from blood. The receptor source for this set is a man between 18 and 29 years old in good health.

The genes are TRBV27 and TRBJ2-5; TRBD2 agrees at 8 bases. Germline V gene data show CDR1 as MNHEY and CDR2 as SMNVEV (reference sequence). CDR3 length: 14 amino acids. Unmatched junction bases numbered 7, after V lost 5 bases and J lost 5 bases. CDR3 bases: TGTGCCAGCAGTCCGACTAGCGCCCGGGAGACCCAGTACTTC. Protein: CASSPTSARETQYF.

The chain combines TRBV19 with TRBJ1-2; 7 nucleotides align to TRBD1. Germline assignment: CDR1 LNHDA and CDR2 SQIVND (reference sequence). The CDR3 covers 17 residues. Unmatched junction bases numbered 14, after V lost 3 bases and J lost 4 bases. The chain's CDR3 is CASSIYLTGWNPYGYTF. CDR3 DNA sequence: TGTGCCAGTAGTATCTACTTGACAGGGTGGAACCCCTATGGCTACACCTTC.

The rearrangement uses TRBV2 and TRBJ2-2; D is perhaps TRBD2 (6 bases). The CDR3 has 16 amino acids. Germline lookup yields CDR1 SNHLY and CDR2 FYNNEI. V was clipped by 1 base and J by 4 bases, with 13 bases between them. The CDR3 region has the DNA TGTGCCAGCAGTGAAGGGTTGCAGGGACTCACCGGGGAGCTGTTTTTT. This sequence encodes CASSEGLQGLTGELFF.

As concerns this clone: The same CDR3 also results from other DNA sequences found in this sample. The genes are TRBV7-9 and TRBJ2-7, with TRBD1 as a possible D gene (5 bases). The CDR3 length is 13 residues. V was clipped by 3 bases and J by 4 bases, with 10 bases between them. The germline gives CDR1 SEHNR, CDR2 FQNEAQ (reference sequence). CDR3 region: CASSLGPGYEQYF. The DNA for the CDR3 is TGTGCCAGCAGCTTGGGGCCAGGGTACGAGCAGTACTTC. The entire variable domain, with the rest obtained from reference TRBV7-9 and TRBJ2-7, is as follows: DTGVSQNPRHKITKRGQNVTFRCDPISEHNRLYWYRQTLGQGPEFLTYFQNEAQLEKSRLLSDRFSAERPKGSFSTLEIQRTEQGDSAMYLCASSLGPGYEQYFGPGTRLTVT.

To note about this clone: This sample includes further DNA sequences coding for the same CDR3. The CDR3 bases are TGTGCCAGCAGCTTAGGCGGCGGCGGTCAGCCCCAGCATTTT. It translates to CASSLGGGGQPQHF. The chain recombines TRBV13 with TRBJ1-5; D gene unclear. The CDR3 totals 14 residues. CDR1 is PRHDT, CDR2 FYEKMQ, per germline (reference sequence). Trimming left V 0 bases short and J 6 bases short, with 9 bases between.

The chain has TRBV6-5 and TRBJ2-7; tentatively, D is TRBD1 or TRBD2 (5 bases each). Trimming pared 9 bases from V and 7 bases from J, leaving 13 bases between. CDR1 MNHEY and CDR2 SVGAGI come from the germline V gene. This CDR3 spans 11 amino acids. CDR3 loop: CARYGAEEQYF. The CDR3 DNA follows: TGTGCCAGATACGGGGCGGAGGAGCAGTACTTC.

The chain recombines TRBV7-9 with TRBJ1-5; 12 nucleotides align to TRBD1. CDR1 is SEHNR, CDR2 FQNEAQ, per germline (reference sequence). The CDR3 length is 13 residues. V lost 5 bases and J lost 11; bases outside the gene matches: 4. This CDR3 is CASSGTGGSSQHF. CDR3 nucleotide sequence: TGTGCCAGCAGCGGGACAGGGGGCTCATCCCAGCATTTT. Using reference TRBV7-9 and TRBJ1-5 for the parts outside the CDR3, the full variable domain is DTGVSQNPRHKITKRGQNVTFRCDPISEHNRLYWYRQTLGQGPEFLTYFQNEAQLEKSRLLSDRFSAERPKGSFSTLEIQRTEQGDSAMYLCASSGTGGSSQHFGDGTRLSIL.

This chain joins TRBV7-9 and TRBJ2-7; D might be TRBD2 (7 bases). Germline V gene data show CDR1 as SEHNR and CDR2 as FQNEAQ (reference sequence). The CDR3 is 15 residues long. V gave up 3 bases and J gave up 0 bases, with 12 bases separating them. The CDR3 bases are TGTGCCAGCAGCTTGGGCGGGGGCCTCTCCTACGAGCAGTACTTC. Amino acids: CASSLGGGLSYEQYF.

The gene calls are TRBV7-8 and TRBJ2-3; no definite D call. Germline loops: CDR1 SGHVS, CDR2 FQNEAQ. The CDR3 is 12 amino acids. The germline V and J ends were trimmed by 2 bases and 5 bases, with 5 bases remaining between them. CDR3 residues: CASSLPGDTQYF. CDR3 DNA sequence: TGTGCCAGCAGCTTACCGGGAGATACGCAGTATTTT.

The J gene is TRBJ2-1, the V gene TRBV9; no clear D. The V end was cut by 4 bases, the J end by 1 base, with 15 bases between. The CDR3 has 16 amino acids. CDR1 and CDR2 from the germline V gene are SGDLS and YYNGEE. The CDR3 reads CASSPSMDGSYNEQFF. The CDR3 DNA follows: TGTGCCAGCAGCCCCTCCATGGACGGATCCTACAATGAGCAGTTCTTC.

The chain employs TRBV9 and TRBJ2-7, with 12 positions matching TRBD2. CDR3 size: 13 residues. Germline V gene data show CDR1 as SGDLS and CDR2 as YYNGEE. V gave up 4 bases and J gave up 7 bases; unmatched junction bases: 3. CDR3 amino acids: CASSTGLAGEQYF. The CDR3 coding sequence is TGTGCCAGCAGCACGGGACTAGCGGGTGAGCAGTACTTC.

The chain combines TRBV9 with TRBJ2-7; the D gene is possibly TRBD1 (6 bases). V gave up 0 bases and J gave up 1 base, with 14 bases separating them. From germline, CDR1 is SGDLS and CDR2 YYNGEE. There are 16 residues in the CDR3. The DNA for the CDR3 is TGTGCCAGCAGCGTAGCCCCGACAGGCCCGTCCTACGAGCAGTACTTC. Protein sequence: CASSVAPTGPSYEQYF. The full variable domain, its missing parts supplied by reference TRBV9 and TRBJ2-7, is DSGVTQTPKHLITATGQRVTLRCSPRSGDLSVYWYQQSLDQGLQFLIQYYNGEERAKGNILERFSAQQFPDLHSELNLSSLELGDSALYFCASSVAPTGPSYEQYFGPGTRLTVT.

Of note for this clone: The sample carries other DNA sequences with the same CDR3. The V gene is TRBV27, the J gene TRBJ2-3, with D possibly TRBD2 on 5 matching bases. Germline V gene sequence: CDR1 MNHEY, CDR2 SMNVEV (reference sequence). CDR3 length: 14 residues. Trimming removed 2 bases from V and 5 bases from J, with 11 bases in between. Here the CDR3 reads CASSLGLAGDTQYF. In DNA, the CDR3 is TGTGCCAGCAGTTTAGGGCTAGCCGGAGATACGCAGTATTTT.

The genes are TRBV6-5 and TRBJ1-2; 7 bases are shared with TRBD1. The germline CDR1 and CDR2 sequences are MNHEY and SVGAGI. Trimming at V came to 10 bases and at J to 5 bases, leaving 7 bases not matched to a gene. There are 12 residues in the CDR3. The CDR3: CAIRGANYGYTF. The CDR3 region has the DNA TGTGCCATCAGGGGGGCGAATTATGGCTACACCTTC.

The chain joins TRBV19 to TRBJ1-2; tentative D call: TRBD1 (5 bases). Germline-derived CDR1 and CDR2 are LNHDA and SQIVND (reference sequence). Trimming stripped 9 bases from V and 4 bases from J, with 12 bases between. The CDR3 contains 12 residues. The CDR3 region is CASQGEGYGYTF. Here the CDR3 DNA reads TGTGCCAGCCAGGGAGAGGGCTATGGCTACACCTTC. Together with reference TRBV19 and TRBJ1-2, the CDR3 gives the full variable domain: DGGITQSPKYLFRKEGQNVTLSCEQNLNHDAMYWYRQDPGQGLRLIYYSQIVNDFQKGDIAEGYSVSREKKESFPLTVTSAQKNPTAFYLCASQGEGYGYTFGSGTRLTVV.

A note on this clone: This CDR3 is also generated by other DNA sequences in the sample. The chain employs TRBV27 and TRBJ2-7, with D perhaps TRBD2 (6 bases). This CDR3 is built from 13 residues. Germline V gives CDR1 MNHEY, CDR2 SMNVEV (reference sequence). Trimming stripped 3 bases from V and 3 bases from J, with 9 bases between. CDR3 residues: CASSFYGSYEQYF. CDR3 coding DNA: TGTGCCAGCAGTTTCTACGGGAGCTACGAGCAGTACTTC.

The chain has TRBV7-9 and TRBJ1-1; a possible D gene is TRBD1 (6 bases). V gave up 5 bases and J gave up 5 bases, with 18 bases separating them. This CDR3 spans 15 amino acids. CDR1 and CDR2 (germline): SEHNR, FQNEAQ (reference sequence). The DNA of the CDR3 is TGTGCCAGCAGCGCGGGGGGACAAGGGGGGACTGAAGCTTTCTTT. As protein: CASSAGGQGGTEAFF.

The chain has TRBV6-5 and TRBJ2-1; 10 bases line up with TRBD1. V was clipped by 6 bases and J by 4 bases; unmatched bases: 3. The CDR3 has 14 residues. CDR1 and CDR2 from the germline V gene are MNHEY and SVGAGI. CDR3 sequence (DNA): TGTGCCAGCAGCCGGGACAGGGGATACAATGAGCAGTTCTTC. This sequence encodes CASSRDRGYNEQFF.

CDR3 bases: TGCGCCAGCAGCCAAACAGGGCGGAACGAGCAGTACTTC. Amino acids: CASSQTGRNEQYF. The chain employs TRBV4-1 and TRBJ2-7; perhaps TRBD1 as D (6 bases). The ends were cut back, 2 bases at V and 5 bases at J, with 10 bases in the middle. This CDR3 region has 13 residues. Looked up from germline, CDR1 is MGHRA and CDR2 is YSYEKL.

With regard to this clone: The same CDR3 arises from other DNA sequences in this sample as well. This sequence joins TRBV27 and TRBJ2-2, with TRBD2 identical over 9 bases. Trimming took 6 bases from V and 5 from J; bases not matched to a gene: 4. The CDR3 length is 14 residues. Germline V CDR1 and CDR2: MNHEY, SMNVEV (reference sequence). The CDR3 loop is CASSPGLATGELFF. The DNA for the CDR3 is TGTGCCAGCAGCCCTGGACTAGCGACCGGGGAGCTGTTTTTT.

This chain uses TRBV6-6 with TRBJ2-7; 8 nucleotides agree with TRBD1. V lost 5 bases and J lost 0; bases outside the gene matches: 6. CDR1 and CDR2 (germline): MNHNY, SVGAGI (reference sequence). The CDR3 has 15 amino acids. CDR3 loop: CASSDRGAFSYEQYF. Here the CDR3 DNA reads TGTGCCAGCAGTGACAGGGGCGCTTTCTCCTACGAGCAGTACTTC.